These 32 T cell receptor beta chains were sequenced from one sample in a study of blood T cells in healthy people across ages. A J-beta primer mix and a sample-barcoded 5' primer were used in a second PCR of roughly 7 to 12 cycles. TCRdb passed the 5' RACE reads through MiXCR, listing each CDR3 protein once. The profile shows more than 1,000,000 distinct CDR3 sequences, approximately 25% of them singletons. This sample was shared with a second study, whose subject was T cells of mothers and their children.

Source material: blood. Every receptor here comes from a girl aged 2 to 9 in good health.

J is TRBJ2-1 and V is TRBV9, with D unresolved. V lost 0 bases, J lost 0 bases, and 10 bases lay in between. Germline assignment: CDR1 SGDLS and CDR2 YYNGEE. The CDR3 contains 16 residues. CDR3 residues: CASSVAGSDSYNEQFF. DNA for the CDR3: TGTGCCAGCAGCGTAGCTGGTTCAGACTCCTACAATGAGCAGTTCTTC.

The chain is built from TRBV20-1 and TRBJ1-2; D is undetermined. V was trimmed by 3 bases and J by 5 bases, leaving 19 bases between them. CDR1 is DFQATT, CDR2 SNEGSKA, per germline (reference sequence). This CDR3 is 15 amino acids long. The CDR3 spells CSARVGKLDTYGYTF. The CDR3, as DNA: TGCAGTGCTAGGGTGGGAAAATTAGACACTTATGGCTACACCTTC.

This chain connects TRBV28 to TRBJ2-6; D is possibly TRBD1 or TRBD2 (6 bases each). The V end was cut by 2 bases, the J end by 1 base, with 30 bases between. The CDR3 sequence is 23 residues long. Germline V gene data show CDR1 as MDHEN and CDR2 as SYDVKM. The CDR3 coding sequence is TGTGCCAGCAGTTTACCCCCGGGGGCAATCTCAAGAGAGTTTTTTTCTGGGGCCAACGTCCTGACTTTC. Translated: CASSLPPGAISREFFSGANVLTF.

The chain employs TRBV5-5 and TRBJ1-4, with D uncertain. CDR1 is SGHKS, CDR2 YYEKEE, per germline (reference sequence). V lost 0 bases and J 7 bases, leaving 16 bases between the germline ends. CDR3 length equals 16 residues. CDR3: CASSLAWVLGSEKLFF. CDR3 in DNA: TGTGCCAGCAGCTTGGCCTGGGTTTTAGGAAGTGAAAAACTGTTTTTT.

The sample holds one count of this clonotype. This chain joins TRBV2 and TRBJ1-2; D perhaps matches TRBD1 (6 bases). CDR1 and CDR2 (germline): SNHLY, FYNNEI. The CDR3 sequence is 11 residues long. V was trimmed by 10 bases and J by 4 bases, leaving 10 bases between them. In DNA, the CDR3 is TGTGCCAAAGTAGGGGGCTATGGCTACACCTTC. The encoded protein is CAKVGGYGYTF. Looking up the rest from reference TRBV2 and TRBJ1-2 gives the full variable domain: EPEVTQTPSHQVTQMGQEVILRCVPISNHLYFYWYRQILGQKVEFLVSFYNNEISEKSEIFDDQFSVERPDGSNFTLKIRSTKLEDSAMYFCAKVGGYGYTFGSGTRLTVV.

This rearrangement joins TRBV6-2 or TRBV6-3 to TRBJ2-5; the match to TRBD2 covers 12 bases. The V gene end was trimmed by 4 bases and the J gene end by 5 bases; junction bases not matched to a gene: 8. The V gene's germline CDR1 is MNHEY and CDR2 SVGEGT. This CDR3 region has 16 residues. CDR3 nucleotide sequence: TGTGCCAGCAGTTTCGGACTAGCGGGGTTGGGGGAGACCCAGTACTTC. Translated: CASSFGLAGLGETQYF.

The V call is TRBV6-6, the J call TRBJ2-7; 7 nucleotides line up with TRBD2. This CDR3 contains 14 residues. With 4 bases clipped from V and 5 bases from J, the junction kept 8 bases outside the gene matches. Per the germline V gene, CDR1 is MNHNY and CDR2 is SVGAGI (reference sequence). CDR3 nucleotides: TGTGCCAGCAGTTCACTCGGGGGGACTGACGAGCAGTACTTC. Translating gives CASSSLGGTDEQYF.

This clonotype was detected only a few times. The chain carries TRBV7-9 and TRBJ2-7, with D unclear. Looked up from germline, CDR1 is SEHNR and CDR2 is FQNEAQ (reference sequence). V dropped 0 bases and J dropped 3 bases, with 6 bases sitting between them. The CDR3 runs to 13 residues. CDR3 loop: CASSLASFYEQYF. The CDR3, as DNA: TGTGCCAGCAGCTTAGCTAGTTTCTACGAGCAGTACTTC.

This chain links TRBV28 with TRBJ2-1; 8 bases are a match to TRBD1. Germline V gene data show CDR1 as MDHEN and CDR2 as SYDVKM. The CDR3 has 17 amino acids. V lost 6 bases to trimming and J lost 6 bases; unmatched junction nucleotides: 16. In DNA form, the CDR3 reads TGTGCCAGCAGGCCCCCCACTGGACAGGGTGGAGGCAATGAGCAGTTCTTC. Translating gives CASRPPTGQGGGNEQFF.

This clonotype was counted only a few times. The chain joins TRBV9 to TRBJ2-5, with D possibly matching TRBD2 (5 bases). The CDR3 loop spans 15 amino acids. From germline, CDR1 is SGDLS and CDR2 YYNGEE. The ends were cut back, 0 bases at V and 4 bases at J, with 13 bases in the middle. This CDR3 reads CASSVASTRAETQYF. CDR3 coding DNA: TGTGCCAGCAGCGTAGCTTCGACGCGGGCAGAGACCCAGTACTTC.

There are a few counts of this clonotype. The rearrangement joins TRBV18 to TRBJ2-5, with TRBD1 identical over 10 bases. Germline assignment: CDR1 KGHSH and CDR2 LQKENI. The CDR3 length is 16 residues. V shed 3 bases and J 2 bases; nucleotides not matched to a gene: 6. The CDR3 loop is CASSPSGTGEQETQYF. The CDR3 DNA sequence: TGTGCCAGCTCACCTTCCGGGACAGGGGAACAAGAGACCCAGTACTTC.

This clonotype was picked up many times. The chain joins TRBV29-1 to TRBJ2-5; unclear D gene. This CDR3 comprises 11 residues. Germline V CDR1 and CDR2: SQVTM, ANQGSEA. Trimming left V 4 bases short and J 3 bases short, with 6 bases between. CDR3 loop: CSVGSEETQYF. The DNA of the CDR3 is TGCAGCGTTGGGTCAGAAGAGACCCAGTACTTC.

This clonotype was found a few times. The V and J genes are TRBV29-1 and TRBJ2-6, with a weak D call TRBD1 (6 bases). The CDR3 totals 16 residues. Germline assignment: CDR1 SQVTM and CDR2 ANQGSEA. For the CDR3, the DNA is TGCAACGTCCTGGGGGCGGCCGGCTCTGGGGCCAACGTCCTGACTTTC. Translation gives CNVLGAAGSGANVLTF. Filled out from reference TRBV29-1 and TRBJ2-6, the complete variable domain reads SAVISQKPSRDICQRGTSLTIQCQVDSQVTMMFWYRQQPGQSLTLIATANQGSEATYESGFVIDKFPISRPNLTFSTLTVSNMSPEDSSIYLCNVLGAAGSGANVLTFGAGSRLTVL.

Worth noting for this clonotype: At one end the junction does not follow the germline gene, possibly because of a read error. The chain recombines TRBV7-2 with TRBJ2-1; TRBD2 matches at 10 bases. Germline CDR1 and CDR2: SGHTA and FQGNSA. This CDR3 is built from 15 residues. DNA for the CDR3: TGTGCCAGCAGGTTAGCGGGGGGAGCCTACAATGAGCAGTTCTTC. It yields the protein CASRLAGGAYNEQFF.

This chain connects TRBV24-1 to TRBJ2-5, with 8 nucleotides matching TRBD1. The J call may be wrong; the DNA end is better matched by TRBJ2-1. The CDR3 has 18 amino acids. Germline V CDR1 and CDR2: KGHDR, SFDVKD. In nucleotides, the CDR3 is TGTGCCACCAGTGATGGAGATTTTGGCAGGGGGCGCTTGGATGAGCAGTTCTTC. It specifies CATSDGDFGRGRLDEQFF.

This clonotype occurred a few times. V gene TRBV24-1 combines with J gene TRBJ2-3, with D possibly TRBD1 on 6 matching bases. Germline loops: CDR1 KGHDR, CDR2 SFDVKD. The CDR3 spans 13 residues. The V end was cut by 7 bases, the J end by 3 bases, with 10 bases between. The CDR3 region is CATRPTGTDTQYF. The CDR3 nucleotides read TGTGCCACCAGGCCTACAGGGACAGATACGCAGTATTTT.

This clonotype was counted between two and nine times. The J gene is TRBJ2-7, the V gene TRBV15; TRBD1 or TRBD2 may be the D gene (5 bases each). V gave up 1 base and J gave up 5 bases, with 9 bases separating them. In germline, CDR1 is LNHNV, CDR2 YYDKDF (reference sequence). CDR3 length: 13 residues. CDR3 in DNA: TGTGCCACCAGCAGAGCGGGACCCAACGAGCAGTACTTC. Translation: CATSRAGPNEQYF.

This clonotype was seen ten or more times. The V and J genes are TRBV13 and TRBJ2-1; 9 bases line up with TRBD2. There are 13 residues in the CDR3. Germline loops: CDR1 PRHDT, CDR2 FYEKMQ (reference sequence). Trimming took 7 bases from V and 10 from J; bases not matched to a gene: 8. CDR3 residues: CASTRLAAAEQFF. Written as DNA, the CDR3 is TGTGCCAGCACCAGACTAGCGGCCGCGGAGCAGTTCTTC.

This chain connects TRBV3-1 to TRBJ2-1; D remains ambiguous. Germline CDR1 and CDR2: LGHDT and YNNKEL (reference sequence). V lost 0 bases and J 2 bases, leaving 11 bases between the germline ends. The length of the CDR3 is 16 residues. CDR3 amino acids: CASSQESSWPYNEQFF. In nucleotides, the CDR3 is TGTGCCAGCAGCCAAGAAAGTTCGTGGCCCTACAATGAGCAGTTCTTC.

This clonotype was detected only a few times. CDR3 sequence: CATAAGRETQYF. The CDR3 DNA follows: TGTGCCACCGCAGCCGGGCGAGAGACCCAGTACTTC. The chain combines TRBV10-3 with TRBJ2-5; D gene unclear. With 10 bases removed from V and 4 bases from J, the gap between germline ends came to 13 bases. This CDR3 is built from 12 residues. CDR1 ENHRY and CDR2 SYGVKD come from the germline V gene.

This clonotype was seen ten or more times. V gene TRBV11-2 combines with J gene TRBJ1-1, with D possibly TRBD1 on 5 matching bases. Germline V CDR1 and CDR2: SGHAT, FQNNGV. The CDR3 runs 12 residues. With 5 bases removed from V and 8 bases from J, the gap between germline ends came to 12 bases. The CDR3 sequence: CASSPSWGEAFF. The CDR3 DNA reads TGTGCCAGCAGCCCTTCGTGGGGGGAAGCTTTCTTT.

In nucleotides, the CDR3 is TGTGCCAGCAGTTACCTTCAGGGGTTACATGAGCAGTTCTTC. Its protein is CASSYLQGLHEQFF. V gene TRBV6-2 or TRBV6-3 combines with J gene TRBJ2-1, with D maybe TRBD1 (6 bases). The CDR3 spans 14 residues. CDR1 and CDR2 (germline): MNHEY, SVGEGT. Trimming took off 2 bases at V and 8 bases at J, with 13 bases between the two ends.

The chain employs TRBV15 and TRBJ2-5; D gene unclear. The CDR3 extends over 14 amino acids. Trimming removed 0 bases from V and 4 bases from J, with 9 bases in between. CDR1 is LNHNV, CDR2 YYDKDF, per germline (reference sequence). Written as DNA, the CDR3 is TGTGCCACCAGCAGAGAGTGGGCAGGAGAGACCCAGTACTTC. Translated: CATSREWAGETQYF.

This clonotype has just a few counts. CDR3 amino acids: CASSLYLGEQYF. CDR3 DNA: TGTGCCAGCAGTTTGTATCTAGGCGAGCAGTACTTC. The gene calls are TRBV12-3 or TRBV12-4 and TRBJ2-7; D is undetermined. The CDR3 extends over 12 amino acids. Trimming cost V 3 bases and J 6 bases, with 9 bases left between them.

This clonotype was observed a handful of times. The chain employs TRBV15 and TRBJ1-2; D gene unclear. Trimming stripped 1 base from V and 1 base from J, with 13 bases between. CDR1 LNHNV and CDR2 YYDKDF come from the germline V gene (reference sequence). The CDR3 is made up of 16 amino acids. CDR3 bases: TGTGCCACCAGCAGAGGCAGAGGACCCCTTAACTATGGCTACACCTTC. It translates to CATSRGRGPLNYGYTF. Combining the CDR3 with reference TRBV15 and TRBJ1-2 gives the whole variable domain DAMVIQNPRYQVTQFGKPVTLSCSQTLNHNVMYWYQQKSSQAPKLLFHYYDKDFNNEADTPDNFQSRRPNTSFCFLDIRSPGLGDTAMYLCATSRGRGPLNYGYTFGSGTRLTVV.

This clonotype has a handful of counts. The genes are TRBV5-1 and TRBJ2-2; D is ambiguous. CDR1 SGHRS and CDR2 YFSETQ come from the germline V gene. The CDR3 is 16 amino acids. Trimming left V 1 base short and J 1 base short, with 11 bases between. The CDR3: CASSLYPSRNTGELFF. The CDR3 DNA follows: TGCGCCAGCAGCTTGTACCCTTCGCGGAACACCGGGGAGCTGTTTTTT.

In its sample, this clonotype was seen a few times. Written as DNA, the CDR3 is TGTGCCAGCAGCCCCCCCGAGTTCCCCACAGATACGCAGTATTTT. Amino acid sequence: CASSPPEFPTDTQYF. The rearrangement joins TRBV7-2 to TRBJ2-3; no firm D call. Trimming stripped 5 bases from V and 2 bases from J, with 14 bases between. This CDR3 is built from 15 residues. The germline gives CDR1 SGHTA, CDR2 FQGNSA.

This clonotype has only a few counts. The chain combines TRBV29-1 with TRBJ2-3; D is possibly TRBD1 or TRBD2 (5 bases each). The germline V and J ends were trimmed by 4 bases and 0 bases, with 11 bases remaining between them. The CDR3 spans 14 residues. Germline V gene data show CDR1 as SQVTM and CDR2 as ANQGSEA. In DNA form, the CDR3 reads TGCAGCGTTGGCACCGGGACGAGCACAGATACGCAGTATTTT. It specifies CSVGTGTSTDTQYF.

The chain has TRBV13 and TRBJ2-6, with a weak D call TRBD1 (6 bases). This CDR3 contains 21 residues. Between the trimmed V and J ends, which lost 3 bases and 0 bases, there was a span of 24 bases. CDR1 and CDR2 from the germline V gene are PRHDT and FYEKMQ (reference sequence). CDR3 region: CASSFLCVAGDLISGANVLTF. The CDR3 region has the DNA TGTGCCAGCAGCTTTCTATGTGTGGCAGGGGACCTCATCTCTGGGGCCAACGTCCTGACTTTC.

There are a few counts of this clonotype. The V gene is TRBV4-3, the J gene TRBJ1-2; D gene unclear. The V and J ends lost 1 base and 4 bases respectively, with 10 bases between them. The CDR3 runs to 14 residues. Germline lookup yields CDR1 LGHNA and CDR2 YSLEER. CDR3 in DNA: TGCGCCAGCAGCCAAGCAGGTCAGGTCTATGGCTACACCTTC. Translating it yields CASSQAGQVYGYTF.

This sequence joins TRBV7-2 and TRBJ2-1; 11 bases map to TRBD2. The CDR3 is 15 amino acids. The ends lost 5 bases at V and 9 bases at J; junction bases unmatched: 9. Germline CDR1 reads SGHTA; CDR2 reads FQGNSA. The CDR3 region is CASSQLTSGVGEQFF. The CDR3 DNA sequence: TGTGCCAGCAGCCAACTGACTAGCGGGGTGGGTGAGCAGTTCTTC.

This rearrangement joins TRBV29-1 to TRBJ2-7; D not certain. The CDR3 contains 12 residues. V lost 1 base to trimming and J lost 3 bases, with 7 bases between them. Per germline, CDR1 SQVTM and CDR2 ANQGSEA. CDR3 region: CSVEADNYEQYF. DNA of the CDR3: TGCAGCGTTGAAGCCGACAACTACGAGCAGTACTTC.